This T cell receptor beta chain was recorded in a study of cytomegalovirus exposure and HLA in healthy donors. General study points: Researchers catalogued under 200 TCR beta chains as cytomegalovirus-associated.

To note about this clone: Its antigen is not known.

Vbeta (60) and Jbeta (13) primers were used in the PCR. Method: immunoSEQ multiplex PCR; TCRdb's copy keeps in-frame clones and lacks some. The data contain 220,000 or so clones, around 80% of them singletons. This CDR3 contains 15 residues. CDR1 and CDR2 from the germline V gene are MNHEY and SVGAGI. Trimming shortened V by 4 bases and J by 4 bases, and 14 bases separated the two germline ends. Sequencing input: PBMCs. This receptor was taken from a male donor in good health and CMV-seronegative. This chain links TRBV6-5 with TRBJ2-1; D is unclear. The CDR3 here is CASSSSETRYNEQFF. In DNA form, the CDR3 reads TGTGCCAGCAGTTCCAGCGAGACCCGTTACAATGAGCAGTTCTTC.